The 6 T cell receptor beta chains below come from one sample, sequenced in a study of neurological immune-mediated disorders. MiXCR, run by TCRdb on the 5' RACE reads, gives a single entry per CDR3 protein. Of 25,000 to 35,000 distinct CDR3 sequences detected, about a sixth appear once; the ten largest clones hold 4% to 5%. Noted time point: technical triplicate 3. Sample: CD4+ T cells from blood. The source is a female donor with HTLV-1-associated myelopathy (HAM/TSP).

Many counts were recorded for this clonotype. The chain uses TRBV4-3 and TRBJ1-2; the D is unclear. V lost 6 bases, J lost 5 bases, and 16 bases lay in between. The germline gives CDR1 LGHNA, CDR2 YSLEER. There are 14 residues in the CDR3. The CDR3 is CASRPSGPFYGYTF. The CDR3, as DNA: TGCGCCAGCAGACCCAGCGGACCCTTTTATGGCTACACCTTC.

This clonotype appeared many times. The V gene is TRBV7-2, the J gene TRBJ2-3; D uncertain. The CDR3 sequence is 17 residues long. V lost 5 bases and J lost 2, with 20 bases in between. In germline, CDR1 is SGHTA, CDR2 FQGNSA. The CDR3 protein is CASSTAAVRTYTDTQYF. As DNA, the CDR3 is TGTGCCAGCAGCACCGCCGCGGTTAGAACATACACAGATACGCAGTATTTT.

At least ten counts were recorded for this clonotype. This sequence joins TRBV7-9 and TRBJ2-2; 8 bases match TRBD1. Germline trimming cut 5 bases from V and 5 bases from J; bases unmatched to any gene: 1. Germline V gene sequence: CDR1 SEHNR, CDR2 FQNEAQ (reference sequence). This CDR3 comprises 13 residues. For the CDR3, the DNA is TGTGCCAGCAGCACAGGGGGGACCGGGGAGCTGTTTTTT. Translation gives CASSTGGTGELFF.

The rearrangement joins TRBV20-1 to TRBJ1-5, with TRBD1 as a possible D gene (5 bases). The CDR3 length is 17 residues. Germline loops: CDR1 DFQATT, CDR2 SNEGSKA (reference sequence). V was trimmed by 2 bases and J by 5 bases, leaving 22 bases between them. CDR3 sequence reads: CSARLPGRQRAYQPQHF. CDR3 sequence (DNA): TGCAGTGCTAGACTTCCGGGACGCCAAAGGGCCTATCAGCCCCAGCATTTT.

This clonotype was counted ten times or more. The chain's CDR3 is CASSSGGTVPYEQYF. CDR3 nucleotides: TGTGCCAGCAGTTCCGGTGGGACTGTTCCCTACGAGCAGTACTTC. This chain uses TRBV28 with TRBJ2-7; a possible D gene is TRBD2 (6 bases). V was cut by 4 bases and J by 2 bases, with 15 bases left in between. CDR1 is MDHEN and CDR2 is SYDVKM in the germline V gene. The CDR3 extends over 15 amino acids.

This clonotype was detected many times. The chain is built from TRBV10-3 and TRBJ1-1, with D uncertain. This CDR3 has 13 residues. The V end was cut by 3 bases, the J end by 0 bases, with 5 bases between. The germline gives CDR1 ENHRY, CDR2 SYGVKD. The CDR3 sequence: CAISDRMNTEAFF. The CDR3 DNA follows: TGTGCCATCAGTGACAGGATGAACACTGAAGCTTTCTTT.